Presented here are 26 T cell receptor beta chains from one specimen sequenced in a study of T cell changes during pregnancy in multiple sclerosis. Assay used: immunoSEQ multiplex PCR; TCRdb lists only in-frame clones, some missing. This table holds 39,000 or so clones, 75% to 95% found once. Sequencing used CD8+ T cells from peripheral blood mononuclear cells, obtained after pregnancy. These receptors all stem from a female donor with multiple sclerosis, enrolled in a pregnancy study.

The gene calls are TRBV6-5 and TRBJ1-1, with D possibly being TRBD1 (5 bases). V lost 0 bases to trimming and J lost 5 bases, with 10 bases between them. Germline assignment: CDR1 MNHEY and CDR2 SVGAGI. The CDR3 has 14 residues. CDR3 in DNA: TGTGCCAGCAGTTACTCAGGGGTGGGAACTGAAGCTTTCTTT. Translating it yields CASSYSGVGTEAFF.

The chain uses TRBV27 and TRBJ2-1, with 10 positions matching TRBD1. Germline loops: CDR1 MNHEY, CDR2 SMNVEV (reference sequence). The junction had 7 bases not matched to a gene; V was cut back by 6 bases and J by 5 bases. CDR3 size: 15 residues. For the CDR3, the DNA is TGTGCCAGCAGGCCCGGGGACAGGGGAAACAATGAGCAGTTCTTC. This sequence encodes CASRPGDRGNNEQFF.

The chain has TRBV19 and TRBJ2-3; 9 nucleotides match TRBD1. Germline trimming cut 0 bases from V and 0 bases from J; bases unmatched to any gene: 10. This CDR3 contains 19 residues. The germline V gene has CDR1 LNHDA and CDR2 SQIVND (reference sequence). The CDR3 spells CASSIDLLDRGSSTDTQYF. The CDR3, as DNA: TGTGCCAGTAGTATAGATTTATTAGACAGGGGGTCGAGCACAGATACGCAGTATTTT.

In this sample, this clone turned up once. The chain is built from TRBV5-6 and TRBJ2-7, with 7 bases aligning to TRBD2. Per the germline V gene, CDR1 is SGHDT and CDR2 is YYEEEE. V lost 4 bases to trimming and J lost 0 bases; unmatched junction nucleotides: 4. The CDR3 sequence is 14 residues long. The CDR3 DNA sequence: TGTGCCAGCAGCCTCCGGGACTACTCCTACGAGCAGTACTTC. Amino acids: CASSLRDYSYEQYF.

This chain uses TRBV27 with TRBJ2-1; the D gene is possibly TRBD2 (6 bases). The length of the CDR3 is 15 residues. Germline V gene data show CDR1 as MNHEY and CDR2 as SMNVEV (reference sequence). Deletions cut 5 bases from V and 4 bases from J, with 15 bases between. For the CDR3, the DNA is TGTGCCAGCAGTGGCTCACCGGCGGGGTACAATGAGCAGTTCTTC. Protein: CASSGSPAGYNEQFF.

This chain's CDR3 is CASILRGGLTDTQYF. In nucleotides, the CDR3 is TGTGCCAGCATTTTACGGGGGGGCCTAACAGATACGCAGTATTTT. The V gene is TRBV2, the J gene TRBJ2-3; 8 bases align to TRBD2. Germline assignment: CDR1 SNHLY and CDR2 FYNNEI. Trimming removed 7 bases from V and 3 bases from J; junction bases left unmatched: 9. There are 15 residues in the CDR3. The complete variable domain, with remaining parts taken from reference TRBV2 and TRBJ2-3, reads EPEVTQTPSHQVTQMGQEVILRCVPISNHLYFYWYRQILGQKVEFLVSFYNNEISEKSEIFDDQFSVERPDGSNFTLKIRSTKLEDSAMYFCASILRGGLTDTQYFGPGTRLTVL.

The chain uses TRBV11-2 and TRBJ1-1; 8 nucleotides line up with TRBD1. V lost 1 base to trimming and J lost 2 bases; unmatched junction nucleotides: 0. The CDR3 consists of 14 residues. Per germline, CDR1 SGHAT and CDR2 FQNNGV. This CDR3 is CASSLAGGNTEAFF. The CDR3 region has the DNA TGTGCCAGCAGCTTAGCAGGGGGCAACACTGAAGCTTTCTTT.

V gene TRBV5-1 combines with J gene TRBJ2-2, with 9 bases identical to TRBD1. Germline values: CDR1 SGHRS, CDR2 YFSETQ. The length of the CDR3 is 14 residues. V lost 5 bases to trimming and J lost 5 bases; unmatched junction nucleotides: 4. In nucleotides, the CDR3 is TGCGCCAGCAGATATGGGACAGGGACCGGGGAGCTGTTTTTT. It is translated as CASRYGTGTGELFF.

The rearrangement links TRBV6-5 to TRBJ2-7, with D hard to call. V was cut by 6 bases and J by 0 bases, with 9 bases left in between. Germline CDR1 and CDR2: MNHEY and SVGAGI. CDR3 length: 13 amino acids. In nucleotides, the CDR3 is TGTGCCAGCAGGTCCGGTCCCTCCTACGAGCAGTACTTC. Translation gives CASRSGPSYEQYF.

V is TRBV12-5 and J is TRBJ2-2; D is possibly TRBD2 (6 bases). The CDR3 extends over 14 amino acids. The germline V and J ends were trimmed by 4 bases and 4 bases, with 10 bases remaining between them. The germline gives CDR1 LGHNT, CDR2 FRNRAP. As DNA, the CDR3 is TGTGCTAGTGGTTGGGGACTCCTCACCGGGGAGCTGTTTTTT. Residues: CASGWGLLTGELFF. Filled out from reference TRBV12-5 and TRBJ2-2, the complete variable domain reads DARVTQTPRHKVTEMGQEVTMRCQPILGHNTVFWYRQTMMQGLELLAYFRNRAPLDDSGMPKDRFSAEMPDATLATLKIQPSEPRDSAVYFCASGWGLLTGELFFGEGSRLTVL.

The sample holds a few counts of this clone. The V gene is TRBV9, the J gene TRBJ2-7, with 11 bases fitting TRBD2. The V segment lost 0 bases and the J segment 3 bases; nucleotides outside the gene matches: 5. Per the germline V gene, CDR1 is SGDLS and CDR2 is YYNGEE. This CDR3 comprises 16 residues. The CDR3 protein is CASSVGLAGSNYEQYF. CDR3 nucleotides: TGTGCCAGCAGCGTAGGACTAGCGGGAAGCAACTACGAGCAGTACTTC.

The chain recombines TRBV6-4 with TRBJ2-3; D unresolved. V was trimmed by 3 bases and J by 1 base, leaving 11 bases between them. The CDR3 contains 15 residues. Germline assignment: CDR1 MRHNA and CDR2 SNTAGT. The CDR3 protein is CASSEGSLGTDTQYF. Here the CDR3 DNA reads TGTGCCAGCAGTGAGGGCTCCTTGGGCACAGATACGCAGTATTTT.

The gene calls are TRBV19 and TRBJ1-2; TRBD1 agrees at 7 bases. Germline assignment: CDR1 LNHDA and CDR2 SQIVND (reference sequence). V shed 2 bases, J shed 6 bases, and the junction held 3 bases outside the gene matches. CDR3 length equals 13 residues. As DNA, the CDR3 is TGTGCCAGTAGTATACGTCAGGGGGATGGCTACACCTTC. Its protein product is CASSIRQGDGYTF.

The rearrangement uses TRBV29-1 and TRBJ2-7; 11 bases map to TRBD2. The germline CDR1 and CDR2 sequences are SQVTM and ANQGSEA. The CDR3 spans 15 residues. CDR3: CSVFILAGDAYEQYF. Here the CDR3 DNA reads TGCAGTGTATTTATACTAGCGGGGGACGCATACGAGCAGTACTTC.

The J gene is TRBJ1-5, the V gene TRBV6-6; 9 bases are shared with TRBD1. Unmatched junction bases numbered 12, after V lost 5 bases and J lost 7 bases. The CDR3 has 16 amino acids. Germline CDR1 and CDR2: MNHNY and SVGAGI (reference sequence). The CDR3 sequence is CASSQPGQGIWQPQHF. DNA for the CDR3: TGTGCCAGCAGTCAACCGGGACAGGGTATTTGGCAGCCCCAGCATTTT.

The J gene is TRBJ2-3, the V gene TRBV5-8, with TRBD1 matching over 9 bases. There are 15 residues in the CDR3. Germline assignment: CDR1 SGHTS and CDR2 YDEGEE. The V and J ends lost 4 bases and 6 bases, in that order; junction bases with no gene match: 9. The DNA for the CDR3 is TGTGCCAGCAGCCATCCGGGACAGGGCCACGATACGCAGTATTTT. Amino acids: CASSHPGQGHDTQYF.

V and J are TRBV7-9 and TRBJ2-1; 7 bases map to TRBD1. Germline V lookup: CDR1 SEHNR, CDR2 FQNEAQ (reference sequence). The junction had 12 bases not matched to a gene; V was cut back by 5 bases and J by 8 bases. The CDR3 is 15 residues long. CDR3 in amino acids: CASSPPFGTDHEQFF. In nucleotides, the CDR3 is TGTGCCAGCAGCCCCCCTTTTGGGACAGACCATGAGCAGTTCTTC.

This rearrangement joins TRBV5-8 to TRBJ1-1; 10 bases align to TRBD1. This CDR3 is 16 amino acids long. The germline V gene encodes CDR1 SGHTS and CDR2 YDEGEE. The J segment lost 3 bases and the V segment lost 5 bases, leaving 10 bases of the junction unmatched. CDR3 sequence: CASSPGQGGYDTEAFF. CDR3 nucleotide sequence: TGTGCCAGCAGTCCCGGACAGGGGGGATACGACACTGAAGCTTTCTTT.

This clone was recorded only once. V and J are TRBV9 and TRBJ2-2; D is unresolved. From germline, CDR1 is SGDLS and CDR2 YYNGEE. CDR3 length equals 11 residues. Trimming left V 6 bases short and J 2 bases short, with 2 bases between. The CDR3 DNA follows: TGTGCCAGCACTAACACCGGGGAGCTGTTTTTT. It translates to CASTNTGELFF. Filled out from reference TRBV9 and TRBJ2-2, the complete variable domain reads DSGVTQTPKHLITATGQRVTLRCSPRSGDLSVYWYQQSLDQGLQFLIQYYNGEERAKGNILERFSAQQFPDLHSELNLSSLELGDSALYFCASTNTGELFFGEGSRLTVL.

V usage is TRBV11-2 and J usage is TRBJ1-1, with a weak D call TRBD1 (5 bases). Looked up from germline, CDR1 is SGHAT and CDR2 is FQNNGV. Trimming shortened V by 4 bases and J by 4 bases, and 13 bases separated the two germline ends. The length of the CDR3 is 14 residues. For the CDR3, the DNA is TGTGCCAGCAGCTCCATAGGGGCAAGCACTGAAGCTTTCTTT. Translation: CASSSIGASTEAFF.

The chain employs TRBV2 and TRBJ2-3; 8 bases match TRBD2. This CDR3 region has 16 residues. The germline V gene encodes CDR1 SNHLY and CDR2 FYNNEI. With V trimmed by 4 bases and J by 0 bases, 6 bases remained unmatched. CDR3 region: CASSGTSGTSTDTQYF. CDR3 DNA sequence: TGTGCCAGCAGTGGTACTAGCGGAACTAGCACAGATACGCAGTATTTT.

This chain links TRBV7-9 with TRBJ2-2, with 10 bases that match TRBD1. Germline V gene sequence: CDR1 SEHNR, CDR2 FQNEAQ (reference sequence). With V trimmed by 5 bases and J by 1 base, 4 bases remained unmatched. This CDR3 spans 16 amino acids. As DNA, the CDR3 is TGTGCCAGCAGCAGTCGGGACAGGGGGAACACCGGGGAGCTGTTTTTT. Amino acids: CASSSRDRGNTGELFF.

V gene TRBV5-1 combines with J gene TRBJ2-7; 13 bases map to TRBD2. Unmatched junction bases numbered 3, after V lost 1 base and J lost 5 bases. This CDR3 region has 15 residues. CDR1 SGHRS and CDR2 YFSETQ come from the germline V gene. The CDR3 protein is CASSLRTSGSHEQYF. The CDR3 region has the DNA TGCGCCAGCAGCTTGAGGACTAGCGGGAGTCACGAGCAGTACTTC.

This CDR3 is CASRPYGGGNQPQHF. CDR3 nucleotide sequence: TGTGCCAGCAGGCCCTATGGGGGCGGCAATCAGCCCCAGCATTTT. The rearrangement links TRBV2 to TRBJ1-5, with D perhaps TRBD1 (6 bases). The CDR3 has 15 residues. Germline V CDR1 and CDR2: SNHLY, FYNNEI. With 6 bases removed from V and 2 bases from J, the gap between germline ends came to 14 bases.

The chain employs TRBV7-9 and TRBJ2-2; D remains ambiguous. Germline CDR1 reads SEHNR; CDR2 reads FQNEAQ (reference sequence). V dropped 6 bases and J dropped 1 base, with 9 bases sitting between them. There are 14 residues in the CDR3. CDR3 nucleotides: TGTGCCAGCAGTCACAGTGGGAACACCGGGGAGCTGTTTTTT. Translated: CASSHSGNTGELFF.

V is TRBV9 and J is TRBJ2-3; 8 positions match TRBD2. The CDR3 has 15 residues. Germline CDR1 is SGDLS and CDR2 is YYNGEE. V was clipped by 0 bases and J by 0 bases; unmatched bases: 0. This CDR3 reads CASSVGTSSTDTQYF. CDR3 coding DNA: TGTGCCAGCAGCGTAGGGACTAGCAGCACAGATACGCAGTATTTT.